Included here is one TCR beta chain sequence, with context. This sample is part of a study of CD8 T cells in Susac syndrome. Negative isolation was used for CD8+ and CD4+ T cells, and FACS enrichment was applied to TEMRA cells. RNA in amounts of roughly 0.45 to 1 ug was reverse transcribed with random hexamers. A single record per CDR3 protein comes from TCRdb applying MiXCR to the immunoSEQ multiplex PCR reads. Of 250,000 to 300,000 distinct CDR3 sequences listed, around 91% are singletons. This CDR3 is 14 amino acids long. Germline loops: CDR1 SGHTA, CDR2 FQGTGA. The V gene lost 2 bases and the J gene lost 9 bases, with 11 bases spanning the gap.

Sequencing was performed on CD8+ T cells from PBMCs. J is TRBJ1-6 and V is TRBV7-3; D is possibly TRBD1 (6 bases). The sequence was collected from a human donor with multiple sclerosis. CDR3 nucleotide sequence: TGTGCCAGCAGCTTAGGAGGGGGAGGTTCACCCCTCCACTTT. Translating gives CASSLGGGGSPLHF.